The 16 T cell receptor beta chains given below trace back to one sample, sequenced in a study of blood T cell repertoires in COVID-19 (dated by TCRdb to the early 2020s). Library creation used the immunoSEQ multiplex PCR assay. TCRdb mirrors the immuneACCESS table, restricted to in-frame sequences. Some clones are absent from its copies; in checked studies, under half trace to an unresolved V gene, and the reason for the others is unknown. The sample yields roughly 280,000 clones; approximately 85% were counted once. The ten largest clones capture more than 9.5% of the sample. Sequencing input: peripheral blood. The receptors shown here come from a woman aged 70-85 years with acute or convalescent COVID-19.

As for this clone: Other DNA sequences from this sample encode an identical CDR3 as well. V and J are TRBV11-2 and TRBJ1-3, with 8 bases that match TRBD1. The junction had 6 bases not matched to a gene; V was cut back by 1 base and J by 4 bases. Germline V gene data show CDR1 as SGHAT and CDR2 as FQNNGV. The CDR3 spans 16 residues. The CDR3 region is CASSLALTGAGNTIYF. Written as DNA, the CDR3 is TGTGCCAGCAGCTTAGCCCTGACAGGGGCCGGAAACACCATATATTTT.

The chain has TRBV27 and TRBJ2-3, with 7 bases matching TRBD2. The CDR3 is 15 residues long. CDR1 and CDR2 from the germline V gene are MNHEY and SMNVEV (reference sequence). The junction had 6 bases not matched to a gene; V was cut back by 5 bases and J by 1 base. The CDR3 spells CASSRGLVRTDTQYF. The CDR3 region has the DNA TGTGCCAGCAGTCGCGGACTAGTTCGCACAGATACGCAGTATTTT.

The chain carries TRBV18 and TRBJ2-1, with 7 bases lining up with TRBD2. V shed 3 bases and J 10 bases; nucleotides not matched to a gene: 9. Germline CDR1 is KGHSH and CDR2 is LQKENI. CDR3 length: 14 residues. CDR3 amino acids: CASSPDQGGGEQFF. CDR3 in DNA: TGTGCCAGCTCACCGGACCAGGGCGGGGGAGAGCAGTTCTTC. Combining the CDR3 with reference TRBV18 and TRBJ2-1 gives the whole variable domain NAGVMQNPRHLVRRRGQEARLRCSPMKGHSHVYWYRQLPEEGLKFMVYLQKENIIDESGMPKERFSAEFPKEGPSILRIQQVVRGDSAAYFCASSPDQGGGEQFFGPGTRLTVL.

The chain carries TRBV7-2 and TRBJ2-5, with D tentatively TRBD2 (5 bases). This CDR3 has 12 residues. Trimming stripped 5 bases from V and 4 bases from J, with 8 bases between. In germline, CDR1 is SGHTA, CDR2 FQGNSA. CDR3 region: CASSHGIETQYF. The DNA for the CDR3 is TGTGCCAGCAGCCACGGGATAGAGACCCAGTACTTC.

The chain recombines TRBV9 with TRBJ2-1, with TRBD1 identical over 9 bases. The CDR3 runs to 15 residues. Trimming removed 2 bases from V and 8 bases from J; junction bases left unmatched: 8. Germline V gene data show CDR1 as SGDLS and CDR2 as YYNGEE. CDR3 region: CASSVAGTGRHEQFF. CDR3 DNA sequence: TGTGCCAGCAGCGTGGCCGGGACAGGGAGGCATGAGCAGTTCTTC.

The chain is built from TRBV3-1 (or the pseudogene TRBV3-2) and TRBJ1-4; TRBD1 aligns across 7 bases. Germline V lookup: CDR1 LGHDT, CDR2 YNNKEL (reference sequence). This CDR3 has 16 amino acids. Germline trimming cut 5 bases from V and 8 bases from J; bases unmatched to any gene: 14. The CDR3 sequence is CASSLRQGTRREKLFF. In DNA, the CDR3 is TGTGCCAGCAGCTTACGACAGGGCACTAGGCGGGAAAAACTGTTTTTT.

The chain carries TRBV6-5 and TRBJ2-3, with 8 bases lining up with TRBD2. Germline values: CDR1 MNHEY, CDR2 SVGAGI. The CDR3 covers 16 residues. The V segment lost 0 bases and the J segment 4 bases; nucleotides outside the gene matches: 6. CDR3 in DNA: TGTGCCAGCAGTTACTCCGGGACTAGTAACTCAGATACGCAGTATTTT. Its translation is CASSYSGTSNSDTQYF.

The rearrangement links TRBV7-2 to TRBJ2-7; D may be TRBD1 (5 bases). V lost 2 bases and J lost 6, with 17 bases in between. Looked up from germline, CDR1 is SGHTA and CDR2 is FQGNSA. The CDR3 runs to 15 residues. CDR3 coding DNA: TGTGCCAGCAGCTTACAATCACAGGTGCAGAGCGAGCAGTACTTC. This sequence encodes CASSLQSQVQSEQYF.

This chain joins TRBV7-9 and TRBJ2-3, with 8 bases identical to TRBD2. Germline trimming cut 4 bases from V and 7 bases from J; bases unmatched to any gene: 19. This CDR3 spans 18 amino acids. Germline CDR1 reads SEHNR; CDR2 reads FQNEAQ (reference sequence). This chain's CDR3 is CASSSPLGRGDLRNTQYF. CDR3 DNA sequence: TGTGCCAGCAGCTCCCCTCTTGGGCGGGGGGATCTAAGGAATACGCAGTATTTT.

The rearrangement links TRBV19 to TRBJ1-4, with TRBD1 identical over 8 bases. With 4 bases clipped from V and 8 bases from J, the junction kept 3 bases outside the gene matches. CDR1 LNHDA and CDR2 SQIVND come from the germline V gene (reference sequence). This CDR3 comprises 13 residues. In DNA form, the CDR3 reads TGTGCCAGTAGTACCAACAGGGGGGAAAAACTGTTTTTT. It yields the protein CASSTNRGEKLFF.

V and J are TRBV5-1 and TRBJ2-6; 8 bases map to TRBD2. CDR1 and CDR2 (germline): SGHRS, YFSETQ. The CDR3 contains 16 residues. The V segment lost 4 bases and the J segment 0 bases; nucleotides outside the gene matches: 3. Written as DNA, the CDR3 is TGCGCCAGCAGCCCCCGGGGGGGCTCTGGGGCCAACGTCCTGACTTTC. Protein product: CASSPRGGSGANVLTF.

J is TRBJ1-3 and V is TRBV7-9; 7 bases match TRBD1. Germline CDR1 reads SEHNR; CDR2 reads FQNEAQ (reference sequence). The CDR3 is made up of 15 amino acids. J lost 3 bases, V lost 1 base, and 3 bases had no gene match. In DNA, the CDR3 is TGTGCCAGCAGCTTAGAGGGGGCGCGTGGAAACACCATATATTTT. Amino acid sequence: CASSLEGARGNTIYF.

The chain carries TRBV9 and TRBJ2-2; D is ambiguous. Germline lookup yields CDR1 SGDLS and CDR2 YYNGEE. Trimming stripped 0 bases from V and 4 bases from J, with 7 bases between. The CDR3 contains 14 residues. CDR3: CASSVGSSTGELFF. CDR3 DNA: TGTGCCAGCAGCGTAGGGAGCTCCACCGGGGAGCTGTTTTTT.

The rearrangement uses TRBV5-1 and TRBJ2-3, with D unresolved. Trimming took 0 bases from V and 0 from J, leaving 11 bases between them. Germline CDR1 reads SGHRS; CDR2 reads YFSETQ. This CDR3 is built from 16 residues. CDR3 in amino acids: CASSLGQATSTDTQYF. In DNA form, the CDR3 reads TGCGCCAGCAGCTTGGGTCAGGCCACCAGCACAGATACGCAGTATTTT. Complete variable domain (other parts from reference TRBV5-1 and TRBJ2-3): KAGVTQTPRYLIKTRGQQVTLSCSPISGHRSVSWYQQTPGQGLQFLFEYFSETQRNKGNFPGRFSGRQFSNSRSEMNVSTLELGDSALYLCASSLGQATSTDTQYFGPGTRLTVL.

The chain links TRBV3-1 (or the pseudogene TRBV3-2) to TRBJ2-7, with D maybe TRBD1 (6 bases). The V gene's germline CDR1 is LGHDT and CDR2 YNNKEL (reference sequence). V lost 9 bases and J lost 2, with 20 bases in between. The CDR3 covers 15 residues. This CDR3 is CASKPWPGDPYEQYF. In nucleotides, the CDR3 is TGTGCCAGTAAGCCGTGGCCAGGGGATCCCTACGAGCAGTACTTC.

As to this clone: The junction departs from the called germline gene at one end, perhaps through a read error. The rearrangement joins TRBV12-5 to TRBJ1-1, with 8 positions matching TRBD1. CDR3 length equals 15 residues. Germline assignment: CDR1 LGHNT and CDR2 FRNRAP. CDR3 residues: CASGYLQGVGTEAFF. The DNA for the CDR3 is TGTGCTAGTGGTTACCTACAGGGGGTCGGCACTGAGGCTTTCTTT.